The clone carrying this T cell receptor beta chain was observed a few times. Other DNA sequences in this sample translate to the same CDR3. Germline trimming cut 3 bases from V and 4 bases from J; bases unmatched to any gene: 9. This CDR3 has 16 residues. Looked up from germline, CDR1 is LNHDA and CDR2 is SQIVND (reference sequence). The sample is drawn from a study of PD-1 blockade in classical Hodgkin lymphoma. Measured with immunoSEQ multiplex PCR; TCRdb has only the in-frame clones, and not every one. The table lists 20,000 to 30,000 clones, around 69% of them singletons. Brentuximab vedotin exposure varied among the patients, all of whom had relapsed after autologous stem cell transplantation.

Sample: peripheral blood mononuclear cells (PBMCs), taken before the second cycle of nivolumab. The rearrangement joins TRBV19 to TRBJ2-1; TRBD1 matches 7 bases. The receptor's source is a human donor with classical Hodgkin lymphoma. Here the CDR3 DNA reads TGTGCCAGTAGTATCAATCCGACAGGGTGGTACAATGAGCAGTTCTTC. This translates into CASSINPTGWYNEQFF.